This TCR beta chain was obtained from a study of graft-versus-host responses after intestinal transplantation. Study-level information: Transplants given to recipients were multivisceral, liver-intestinal, or isolated intestinal. The whole recipient group had anti-thymocyte globulin induction followed by tacrolimus and steroids for about three years. Study results and caveats: Investigators detected GvH clones in recipient marrow, with some emerging earlier in ileum or blood. When patients had graft-donor T cell macrochimerism, their allografts held high graft-versus-host to host-versus-graft clonal ratios.

Measured with immunoSEQ multiplex PCR; TCRdb has only the in-frame clones, and not every one. The sample has fewer than 65,000 clones; more than 80% are singletons. As for this clone: Antigen unknown.

The V gene's germline CDR1 is LGHNA and CDR2 YNFKEQ. Trimming shortened V by 4 bases and J by 2 bases, and 21 bases separated the two germline ends. The length of the CDR3 is 17 residues. The clonotype originates from a human donor who was the organ donor for an intestinal transplant. This specimen was unstimulated CD4+ T cells sorted from spleen or lymph node cells, taken before transplant. The chain recombines TRBV4-2 with TRBJ2-7; maybe TRBD2 (5 bases). The CDR3 DNA reads TGTGCCAGCAGCCCTCGAGGGCTAGTCGCCCTGACCTACGAGCAGTACTTC. It codes for CASSPRGLVALTYEQYF.